Following are 14 T cell receptor beta chains from one sample sequenced in a study of regulatory T cells in long-lasting Graves disease. Researchers made TCR beta libraries by using iRepertoire HTBI primers and running Arm-PCR on CDR3 regions. MiXCR, applied by TCRdb to the multiplex PCR reads, yields one record per CDR3 protein. The table records hundreds of thousands of distinct CDR3 sequences, under 20% of them present only once. Documented time point: newly diagnosed GD, antithyroid drugs for less than 3 months. TCR sequences were obtained from RNA taken from PBMCs. These data also formed part of another study, on T cells in Graves' hyperthyroidism and ophthalmopathy.

The sample consisted of peripheral blood mononuclear cells (PBMCs), taken at new diagnosis, from a patient treated with antithyroid drugs. These receptors came from a woman aged 30 to 39 with Graves disease.

This clonotype has ten or more counts. The chain combines TRBV20-1 with TRBJ2-7; perhaps TRBD1 as D (5 bases). Germline V gene data show CDR1 as DFQATT and CDR2 as SNEGSKA (reference sequence). There are 13 residues in the CDR3. Trimming took off 4 bases at V and 3 bases at J, with 13 bases between the two ends. DNA for the CDR3: TGCAGTGCTATGAGCCCAGGGCACTACGAGCAGTACTTC. This encodes CSAMSPGHYEQYF.

The rearrangement joins TRBV6-2 or TRBV6-3 to TRBJ2-2, with D perhaps matching TRBD1 or TRBD2 (5 bases each). This CDR3 has 13 amino acids. Trimming pared 8 bases from V and 0 bases from J, leaving 7 bases between. CDR1 is MNHEY and CDR2 is SVGEGT in the germline V gene. CDR3 in DNA: TGTGCCAGCCGGGGCGCGAACACCGGGGAGCTGTTTTTT. This codes for CASRGANTGELFF.

The chain joins TRBV20-1 to TRBJ2-3; TRBD2 is a possible D gene (5 bases). This CDR3 has 14 amino acids. CDR1 and CDR2 from the germline V gene are DFQATT and SNEGSKA (reference sequence). Deletions cut 5 bases from V and 2 bases from J, with 14 bases between. The CDR3 protein is CSAGVGRATDTQYF. The CDR3 DNA is TGCAGTGCTGGGGTCGGGCGGGCCACAGATACGCAGTATTTT.

On this clonotype itself: A read error may be the cause here, since a much bigger clone is one base away. The chain recombines TRBV11-3 with TRBJ2-3; maybe TRBD2 (5 bases). The CDR3 is 13 amino acids. CDR1 and CDR2 (germline): SGHNT, YENEEA. The chain's CDR3 is CACSLLEGDTQYF. In DNA, the CDR3 is TGTGCCTGCAGCTTACTCGAGGGAGATACGCAGTATTTT.

This clonotype was found many times. The chain joins TRBV7-9 to TRBJ2-7; the D is unclear. In germline, CDR1 is SEHNR, CDR2 FQNEAQ (reference sequence). The CDR3 consists of 11 residues. With 4 bases removed from V and 6 bases from J, the gap between germline ends came to 7 bases. The CDR3 region is CASSSEVEQYF. The CDR3 nucleotides read TGTGCCAGCAGCTCAGAGGTCGAGCAGTACTTC. The entire variable domain, with the rest obtained from reference TRBV7-9 and TRBJ2-7, is as follows: DTGVSQNPRHKITKRGQNVTFRCDPISEHNRLYWYRQTLGQGPEFLTYFQNEAQLEKSRLLSDRFSAERPKGSFSTLEIQRTEQGDSAMYLCASSSEVEQYFGPGTRLTVT.

The gene calls are TRBV7-2 and TRBJ2-2; TRBD2 aligns across 9 bases. The CDR3 contains 18 residues. With 5 bases clipped from V and 6 bases from J, the junction kept 16 bases outside the gene matches. Per the germline V gene, CDR1 is SGHTA and CDR2 is FQGNSA. The CDR3 loop reads CASSPGGLAGFMAGELFF. CDR3 DNA: TGTGCCAGCAGCCCAGGTGGGCTAGCGGGGTTCATGGCCGGGGAGCTGTTTTTT.

This clonotype showed up many times. CDR3 region: CASSAGTSYEQYF. The CDR3 DNA reads TGTGCCAGCAGTGCCGGGACTAGCTACGAGCAGTACTTC. The rearrangement joins TRBV27 to TRBJ2-7; 8 nucleotides line up with TRBD2. This CDR3 spans 13 amino acids. CDR1 is MNHEY and CDR2 is SMNVEV in the germline V gene (reference sequence). Trimming took 5 bases from V and 3 from J; bases not matched to a gene: 3.

This clonotype has only a few counts. The chain recombines TRBV15 with TRBJ2-7, with TRBD2 identical over 7 bases. The length of the CDR3 is 15 residues. V dropped 2 bases and J dropped 4; count of bases not matched to a gene: 8. CDR1 is LNHNV, CDR2 YYDKDF, per germline (reference sequence). The CDR3, as DNA: TGTGCCACCAGCAGAAACCCGGGACTATCTTACGAGCAGTACTTC. Translated, it gives CATSRNPGLSYEQYF.

This clonotype was found many times. The genes are TRBV12-3 or TRBV12-4 and TRBJ1-2, with unresolved D. The CDR3 contains 11 residues. Trimming stripped 8 bases from V and 10 bases from J, with 14 bases between. The CDR3 loop is CASSPVRSYTF. The CDR3, as DNA: TGTGCCAGCTCCCCTGTGCGGTCCTACACCTTC.

This clonotype was counted at least ten times. The gene calls are TRBV6-2 or TRBV6-3 and TRBJ2-7; TRBD2 might be the D (6 bases). This CDR3 comprises 15 residues. Looked up from germline, CDR1 is MNHEY and CDR2 is SVGEGT. Trimming took off 5 bases at V and 0 bases at J, with 14 bases between the two ends. The CDR3 protein is CASSGGLPYSYEQYF. The CDR3, as DNA: TGTGCCAGCAGTGGCGGACTACCTTACTCCTACGAGCAGTACTTC.

This clonotype has more than one count but fewer than ten. CDR3 DNA sequence: TGTGCCAGTGGGTGGGAAAGCTCCTACGAGCAGTACTTC. This codes for CASGWESSYEQYF. The chain uses TRBV10-3 and TRBJ2-7; D gene unclear. The germline V and J ends were trimmed by 10 bases and 0 bases, with 13 bases remaining between them. The CDR3 has 13 residues. Germline V gene sequence: CDR1 ENHRY, CDR2 SYGVKD.

The J gene is TRBJ1-1, the V gene TRBV4-2, with 7 bases matching TRBD1. V lost 1 base and J lost 3; bases outside the gene matches: 5. The CDR3 is made up of 15 amino acids. CDR1 and CDR2 (germline): LGHNA, YNFKEQ. The chain's CDR3 is CASSQGQGRDTEAFF. The CDR3 DNA reads TGTGCCAGCAGCCAAGGACAGGGACGTGACACTGAAGCTTTCTTT.

The chain combines TRBV10-2 with TRBJ1-1, with D possibly matching TRBD1 (6 bases). Germline CDR1 WSHSY, CDR2 SAAADI. Between the trimmed V and J ends, which lost 8 bases and 4 bases, there was a span of 20 bases. CDR3 length: 15 residues. The CDR3: CASLLGGGAGTEAFF. In nucleotides, the CDR3 is TGCGCCAGCCTCTTAGGGGGGGGGGCCGGCACTGAAGCTTTCTTT.

This clonotype occurred many times. The rearrangement links TRBV20-1 to TRBJ1-1; the match to TRBD1 covers 7 bases. There are 16 residues in the CDR3. Trimming cost V 5 bases and J 5 bases; bases outside gene matches: 17. Germline CDR1 is DFQATT and CDR2 is SNEGSKA (reference sequence). The CDR3 DNA sequence: TGCAGTGCTCCAATGGTAGGGGCGGGGGGACAGACTGAAGCTTTCTTT. Residues: CSAPMVGAGGQTEAFF.